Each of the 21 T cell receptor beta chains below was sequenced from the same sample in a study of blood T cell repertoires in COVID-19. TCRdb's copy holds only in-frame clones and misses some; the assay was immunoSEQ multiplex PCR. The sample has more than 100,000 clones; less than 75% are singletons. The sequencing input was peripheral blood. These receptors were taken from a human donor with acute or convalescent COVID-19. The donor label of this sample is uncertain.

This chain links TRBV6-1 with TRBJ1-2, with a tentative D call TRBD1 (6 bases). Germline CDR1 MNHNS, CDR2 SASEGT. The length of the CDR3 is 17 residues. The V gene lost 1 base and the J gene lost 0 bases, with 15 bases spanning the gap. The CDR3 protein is CASSEDVGARANYGYTF. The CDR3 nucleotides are TGTGCCAGCAGTGAAGATGTGGGGGCGAGAGCTAACTATGGCTACACCTTC.

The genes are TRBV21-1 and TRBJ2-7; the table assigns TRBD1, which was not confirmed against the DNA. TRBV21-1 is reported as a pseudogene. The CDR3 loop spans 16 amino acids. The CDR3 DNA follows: TGTGCCAGCAGACCGAATCTACGGGACACTCGTTACGAGCAGTACGTC. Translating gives CASRPNLRDTRYEQYV.

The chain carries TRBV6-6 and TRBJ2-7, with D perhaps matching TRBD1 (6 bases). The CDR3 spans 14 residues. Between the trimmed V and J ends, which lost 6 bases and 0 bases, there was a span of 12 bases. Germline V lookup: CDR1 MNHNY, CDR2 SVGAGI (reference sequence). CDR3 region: CASRMDRDSYEQYF. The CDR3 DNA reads TGTGCCAGCAGGATGGACAGAGACTCCTACGAGCAGTACTTC.

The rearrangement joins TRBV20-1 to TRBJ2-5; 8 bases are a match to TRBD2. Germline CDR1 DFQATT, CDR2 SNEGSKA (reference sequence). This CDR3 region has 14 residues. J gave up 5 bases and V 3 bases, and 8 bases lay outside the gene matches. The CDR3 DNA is TGCAGTGCTAGTCGGGGGGGCCAGGCGGAGACCCAGTACTTC. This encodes CSASRGGQAETQYF.

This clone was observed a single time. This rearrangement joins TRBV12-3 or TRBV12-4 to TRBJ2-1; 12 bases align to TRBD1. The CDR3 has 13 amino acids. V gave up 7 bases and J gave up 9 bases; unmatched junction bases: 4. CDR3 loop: CASTRDRGPEQFF. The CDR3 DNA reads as TGTGCCAGCACCCGGGACAGGGGGCCTGAGCAGTTCTTC.

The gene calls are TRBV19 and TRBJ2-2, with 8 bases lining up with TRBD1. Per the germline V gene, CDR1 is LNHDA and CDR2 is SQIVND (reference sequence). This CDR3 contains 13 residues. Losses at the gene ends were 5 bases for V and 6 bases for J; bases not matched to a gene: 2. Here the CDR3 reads CASSSRGPGELFF. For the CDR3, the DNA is TGTGCCAGTAGTTCCAGGGGGCCCGGGGAGCTGTTTTTT.

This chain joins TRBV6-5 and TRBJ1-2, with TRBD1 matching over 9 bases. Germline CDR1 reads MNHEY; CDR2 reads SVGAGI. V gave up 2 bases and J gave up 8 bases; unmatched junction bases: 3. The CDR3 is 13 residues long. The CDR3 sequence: CASSYEQGAGYTF. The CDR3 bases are TGTGCCAGCAGTTACGAACAGGGGGCGGGCTACACCTTC.

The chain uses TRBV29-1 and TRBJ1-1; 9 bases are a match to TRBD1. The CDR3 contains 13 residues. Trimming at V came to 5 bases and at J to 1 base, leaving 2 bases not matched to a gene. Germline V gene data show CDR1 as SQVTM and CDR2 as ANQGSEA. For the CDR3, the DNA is TGCAGCGTTAGGACAGGGGAGAACACTGAAGCTTTCTTT. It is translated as CSVRTGENTEAFF.

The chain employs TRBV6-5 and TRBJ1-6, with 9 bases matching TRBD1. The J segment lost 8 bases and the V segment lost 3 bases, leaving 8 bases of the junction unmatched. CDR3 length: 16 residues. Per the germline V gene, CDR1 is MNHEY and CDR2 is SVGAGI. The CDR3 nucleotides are TGTGCCAGCAGTTATGAAATCGGGACAGGGCATTCACCCCTCCACTTT. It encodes CASSYEIGTGHSPLHF.

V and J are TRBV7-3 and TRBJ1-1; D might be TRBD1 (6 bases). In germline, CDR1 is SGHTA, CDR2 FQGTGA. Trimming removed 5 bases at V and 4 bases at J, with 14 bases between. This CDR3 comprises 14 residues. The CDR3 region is CASSVQGVGTEAFF. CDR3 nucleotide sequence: TGTGCCAGCAGCGTACAGGGTGTCGGCACTGAAGCTTTCTTT.

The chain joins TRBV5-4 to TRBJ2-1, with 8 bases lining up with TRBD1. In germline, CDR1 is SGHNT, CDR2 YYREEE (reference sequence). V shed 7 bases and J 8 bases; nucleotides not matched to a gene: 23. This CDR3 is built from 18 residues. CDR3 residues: CASFPGQGVASGRYEQFF. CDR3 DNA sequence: TGTGCCAGCTTCCCCGGACAGGGCGTAGCTTCGGGGCGCTATGAGCAGTTCTTC.

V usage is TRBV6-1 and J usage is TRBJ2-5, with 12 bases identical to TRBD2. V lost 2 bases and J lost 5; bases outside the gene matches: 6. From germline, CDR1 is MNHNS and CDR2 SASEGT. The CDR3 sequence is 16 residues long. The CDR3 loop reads CASSELAGGPMETQYF. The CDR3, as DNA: TGTGCCAGCAGTGAACTAGCGGGGGGGCCTATGGAGACCCAGTACTTC.

The CDR3 region has the DNA TGTGCCAGCAGCCCTTGGACAGGGCAGCTCGCTGGGGCCAACGTCCTGACTTTC. Encoded protein: CASSPWTGQLAGANVLTF. The V call is TRBV3-1 (or the pseudogene TRBV3-2), the J call TRBJ2-6, with TRBD1 matching 8 bases. This CDR3 contains 18 residues. CDR1 is LGHDT, CDR2 YNNKEL, per germline (reference sequence). Unmatched junction bases numbered 10, after V lost 4 bases and J lost 2 bases.

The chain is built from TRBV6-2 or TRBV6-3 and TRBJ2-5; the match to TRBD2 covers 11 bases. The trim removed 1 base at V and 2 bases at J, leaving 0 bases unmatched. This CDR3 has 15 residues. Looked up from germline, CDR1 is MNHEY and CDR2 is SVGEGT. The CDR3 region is CASSYLAGGQETQYF. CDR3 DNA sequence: TGTGCCAGCAGTTACTTAGCGGGGGGGCAAGAGACCCAGTACTTC.

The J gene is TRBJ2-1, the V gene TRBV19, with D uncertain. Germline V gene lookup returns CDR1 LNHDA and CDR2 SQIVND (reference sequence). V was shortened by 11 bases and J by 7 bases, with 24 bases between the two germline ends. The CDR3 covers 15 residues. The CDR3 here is CAPTLRLVPVNEQFF. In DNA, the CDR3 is TGTGCCCCTACCCTTCGACTGGTTCCGGTTAATGAGCAGTTCTTC.

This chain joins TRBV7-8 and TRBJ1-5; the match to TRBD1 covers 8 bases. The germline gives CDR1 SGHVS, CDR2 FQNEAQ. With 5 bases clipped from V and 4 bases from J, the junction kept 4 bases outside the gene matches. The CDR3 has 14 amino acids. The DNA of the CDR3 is TGTGCCAGCAGCCGGACAGGGACGAATCAGCCCCAGCATTTT. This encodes CASSRTGTNQPQHF.

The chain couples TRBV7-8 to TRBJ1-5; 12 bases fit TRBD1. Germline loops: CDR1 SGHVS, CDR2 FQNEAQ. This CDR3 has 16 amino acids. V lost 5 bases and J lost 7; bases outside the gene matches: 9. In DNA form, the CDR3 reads TGTGCCAGCAGCGGTACCCGGGACAGGGGGCGACAGCCCCAGCATTTT. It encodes CASSGTRDRGRQPQHF. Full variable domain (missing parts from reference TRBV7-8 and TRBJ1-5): GAGVSQSPRYKVAKRGQDVALRCDPISGHVSLFWYQQALGQGPEFLTYFQNEAQLDKSGLPSDRFFAERPEGSVSTLKIQRTQQEDSAVYLCASSGTRDRGRQPQHFGDGTRLSIL.

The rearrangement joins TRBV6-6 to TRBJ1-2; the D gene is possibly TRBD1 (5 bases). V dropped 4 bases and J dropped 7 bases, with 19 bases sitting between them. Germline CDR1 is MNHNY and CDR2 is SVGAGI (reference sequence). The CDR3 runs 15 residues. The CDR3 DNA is TGTGCCAGCAGTTTAGACGGCAGGGTAACTGGTGGCTACACCTTC. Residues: CASSLDGRVTGGYTF.

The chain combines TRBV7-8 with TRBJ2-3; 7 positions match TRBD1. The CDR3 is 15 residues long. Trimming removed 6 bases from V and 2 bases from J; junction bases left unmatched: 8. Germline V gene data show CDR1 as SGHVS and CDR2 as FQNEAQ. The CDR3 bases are TGTGCCAGCAGGACCCAACAGGGGTACACAGATACGCAGTATTTT. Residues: CASRTQQGYTDTQYF.

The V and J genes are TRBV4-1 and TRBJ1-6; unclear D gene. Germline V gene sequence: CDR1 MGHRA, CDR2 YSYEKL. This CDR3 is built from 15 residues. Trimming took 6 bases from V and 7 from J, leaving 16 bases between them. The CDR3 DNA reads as TGCGCCAGCAGGACCCACGTTATCGGGAATTCACCCCTCCACTTT. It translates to CASRTHVIGNSPLHF.

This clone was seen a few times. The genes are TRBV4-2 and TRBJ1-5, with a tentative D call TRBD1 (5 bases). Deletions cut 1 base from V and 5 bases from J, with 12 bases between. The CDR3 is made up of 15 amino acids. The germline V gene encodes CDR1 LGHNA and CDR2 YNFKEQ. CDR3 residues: CASSQVRGEDQPQHF. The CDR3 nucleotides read TGTGCCAGCAGCCAAGTCAGAGGGGAGGATCAGCCCCAGCATTTT.